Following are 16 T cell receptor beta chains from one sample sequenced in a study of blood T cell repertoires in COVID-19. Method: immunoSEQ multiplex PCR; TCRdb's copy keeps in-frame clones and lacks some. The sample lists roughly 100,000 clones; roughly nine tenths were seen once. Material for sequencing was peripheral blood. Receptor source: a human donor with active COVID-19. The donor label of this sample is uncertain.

CDR3 sequence (DNA): TGTGCCAGCTCCGGTTTGAGCACAGATACGCAGTATTTT. Its translation is CASSGLSTDTQYF. The V and J genes are TRBV7-8 and TRBJ2-3, with D hard to call. Germline V lookup: CDR1 SGHVS, CDR2 FQNEAQ. This CDR3 contains 13 residues. V dropped 8 bases and J dropped 0 bases, with 9 bases sitting between them.

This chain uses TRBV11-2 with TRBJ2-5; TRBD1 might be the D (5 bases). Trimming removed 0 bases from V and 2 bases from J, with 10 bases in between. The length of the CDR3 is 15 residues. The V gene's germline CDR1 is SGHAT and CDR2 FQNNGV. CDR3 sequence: CASSLDLQGQETQYF. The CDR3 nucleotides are TGTGCCAGCAGCTTAGATTTGCAGGGTCAAGAGACCCAGTACTTC.

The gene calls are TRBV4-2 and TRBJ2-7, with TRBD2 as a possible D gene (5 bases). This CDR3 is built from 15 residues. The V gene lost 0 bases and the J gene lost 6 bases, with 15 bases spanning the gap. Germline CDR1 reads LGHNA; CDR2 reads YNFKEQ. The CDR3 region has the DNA TGTGCCAGCAGCCAAGATGAAGGAGGCTCCGGCGAGCAGTACTTC. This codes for CASSQDEGGSGEQYF.

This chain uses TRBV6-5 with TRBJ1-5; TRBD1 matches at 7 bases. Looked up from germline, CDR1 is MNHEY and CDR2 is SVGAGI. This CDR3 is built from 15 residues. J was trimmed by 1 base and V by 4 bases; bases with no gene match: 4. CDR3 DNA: TGTGCCAGCAGTTCGGACAGGATGAGCAATCAGCCCCAGCATTTT. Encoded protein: CASSSDRMSNQPQHF.

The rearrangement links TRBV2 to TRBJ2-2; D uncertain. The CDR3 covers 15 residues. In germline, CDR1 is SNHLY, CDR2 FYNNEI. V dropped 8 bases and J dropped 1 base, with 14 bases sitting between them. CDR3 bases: TGTGCCAGCCGATCTGAGGTCAGGAACACCGGGGAGCTGTTTTTT. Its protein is CASRSEVRNTGELFF.

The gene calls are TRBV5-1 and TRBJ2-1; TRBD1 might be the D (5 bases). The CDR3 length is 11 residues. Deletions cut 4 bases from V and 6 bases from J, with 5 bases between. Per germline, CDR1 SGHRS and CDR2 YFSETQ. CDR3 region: CASSQGNEQFF. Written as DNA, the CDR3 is TGCGCCAGCAGCCAGGGCAATGAGCAGTTCTTC. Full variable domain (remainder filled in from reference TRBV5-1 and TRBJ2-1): KAGVTQTPRYLIKTRGQQVTLSCSPISGHRSVSWYQQTPGQGLQFLFEYFSETQRNKGNFPGRFSGRQFSNSRSEMNVSTLELGDSALYLCASSQGNEQFFGPGTRLTVL.

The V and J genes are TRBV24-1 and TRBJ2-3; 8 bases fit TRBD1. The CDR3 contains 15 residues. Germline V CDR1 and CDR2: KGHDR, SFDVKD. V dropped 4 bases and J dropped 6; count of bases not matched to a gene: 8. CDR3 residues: CATSDPGQVGDTQYF. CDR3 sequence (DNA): TGTGCCACCAGTGACCCGGGACAGGTCGGTGATACGCAGTATTTT.

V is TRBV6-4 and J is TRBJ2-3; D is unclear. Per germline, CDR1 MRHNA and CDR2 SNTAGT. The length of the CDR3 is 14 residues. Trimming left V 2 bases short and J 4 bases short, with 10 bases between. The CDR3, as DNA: TGTGCCAGCAGTGACGGGCAGTCCCCAGATACGCAGTATTTT. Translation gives CASSDGQSPDTQYF.

Here the CDR3 reads CATSDPRGVYGYTF. The DNA of the CDR3 is TGTGCCACCAGTGACCCCCGCGGGGTCTATGGCTACACCTTC. The V and J genes are TRBV24-1 and TRBJ1-2; D gene uncertain. The CDR3 is made up of 14 amino acids. The germline V gene has CDR1 KGHDR and CDR2 SFDVKD. The V end lost 4 bases, the J end lost 4 bases, and 12 bases lay between the germline ends.

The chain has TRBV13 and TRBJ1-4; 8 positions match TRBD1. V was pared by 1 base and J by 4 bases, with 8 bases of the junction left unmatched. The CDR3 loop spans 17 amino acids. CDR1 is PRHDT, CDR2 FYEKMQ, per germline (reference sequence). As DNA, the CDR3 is TGTGCCAGCAGCTTAGTAGGTTTGACAGGGGTTAATGAAAAACTGTTTTTT. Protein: CASSLVGLTGVNEKLFF.

The chain's CDR3 is CASSLASIPGSGNTIYF. The CDR3 DNA sequence: TGTGCCAGCAGCTTGGCCTCGATACCAGGCTCTGGAAACACCATATATTTT. This chain joins TRBV5-6 and TRBJ1-3; D uncertain. The CDR3 spans 17 residues. Germline V CDR1 and CDR2: SGHDT, YYEEEE. The V end lost 0 bases, the J end lost 0 bases, and 13 bases lay between the germline ends.

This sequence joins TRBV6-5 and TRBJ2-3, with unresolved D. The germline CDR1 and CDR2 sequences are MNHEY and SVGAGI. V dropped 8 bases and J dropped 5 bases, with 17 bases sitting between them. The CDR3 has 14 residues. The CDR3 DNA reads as TGTGCCAGCTCTTTTGTAGCTTTGTTAGATACGCAGTATTTT. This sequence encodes CASSFVALLDTQYF.

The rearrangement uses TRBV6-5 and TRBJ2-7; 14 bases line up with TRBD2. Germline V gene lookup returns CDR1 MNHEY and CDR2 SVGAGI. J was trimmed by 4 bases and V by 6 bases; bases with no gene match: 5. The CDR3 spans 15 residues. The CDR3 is CASRNGLAGGYEQYF. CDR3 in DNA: TGTGCCAGCAGAAATGGACTAGCGGGGGGTTACGAGCAGTACTTC.

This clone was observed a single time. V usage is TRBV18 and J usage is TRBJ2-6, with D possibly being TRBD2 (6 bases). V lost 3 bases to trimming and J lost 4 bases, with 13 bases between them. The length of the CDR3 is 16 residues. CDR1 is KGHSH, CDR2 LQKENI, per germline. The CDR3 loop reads CASSPPGVAGANVLTF. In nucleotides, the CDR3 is TGTGCCAGCTCACCTCCGGGGGTGGCCGGGGCCAACGTCCTGACTTTC.

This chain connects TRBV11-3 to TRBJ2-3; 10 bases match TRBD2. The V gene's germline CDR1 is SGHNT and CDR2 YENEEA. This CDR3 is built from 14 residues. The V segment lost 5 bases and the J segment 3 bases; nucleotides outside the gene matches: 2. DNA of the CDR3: TGTGCCAGCAGCAGCGGGGGGGCGACAGATACGCAGTATTTT. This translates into CASSSGGATDTQYF.

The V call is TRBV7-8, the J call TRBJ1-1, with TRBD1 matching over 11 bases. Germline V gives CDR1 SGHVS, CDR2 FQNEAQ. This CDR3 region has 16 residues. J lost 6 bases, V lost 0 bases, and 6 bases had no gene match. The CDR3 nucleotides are TGTGCCAGCAGCTTAGCCGGGGGACAGGGGGGGCCTGAAGCTTTCTTT. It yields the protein CASSLAGGQGGPEAFF.